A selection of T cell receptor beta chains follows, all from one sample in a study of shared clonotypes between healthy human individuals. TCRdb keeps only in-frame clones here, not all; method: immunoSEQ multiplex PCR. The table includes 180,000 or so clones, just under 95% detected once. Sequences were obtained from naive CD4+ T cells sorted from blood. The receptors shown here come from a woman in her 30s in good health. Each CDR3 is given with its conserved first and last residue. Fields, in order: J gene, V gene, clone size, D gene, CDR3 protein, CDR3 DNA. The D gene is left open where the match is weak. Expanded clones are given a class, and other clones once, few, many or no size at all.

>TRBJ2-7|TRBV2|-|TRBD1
CASTRQGDRYEQYF
TGTGCCAGCACCCGACAGGGGGATCGCTACGAGCAGTACTTC
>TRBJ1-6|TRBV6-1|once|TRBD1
CASSVTGGLFLNSPLHF
TGTGCCAGCAGTGTGACAGGGGGCCTGTTTTTGAATTCACCCCTCCACTTT
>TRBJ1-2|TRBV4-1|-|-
CASRGTSNPNYGYTF
TGCGCCAGCCGTGGGACATCGAATCCTAACTATGGCTACACCTTC
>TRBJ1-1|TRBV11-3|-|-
CASSPGRGTEAFF
TGTGCCAGCAGCCCAGGGAGGGGAACTGAAGCTTTCTTT
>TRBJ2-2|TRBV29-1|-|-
CSVETYTGELFF
TGCAGCGTTGAAACGTACACCGGGGAGCTGTTTTTT
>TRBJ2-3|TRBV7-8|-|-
CASSHSGRTDTQYF
TGTGCCAGCAGCCACTCCGGACGCACAGATACGCAGTATTTT
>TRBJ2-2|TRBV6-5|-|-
CASRPRDTGELFF
TGTGCCAGCAGACCCCGGGACACCGGGGAGCTGTTTTTT
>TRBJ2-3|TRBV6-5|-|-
CASSYYPSTDTQYF
TGTGCCAGCAGTTACTATCCGAGCACAGATACGCAGTATTTT
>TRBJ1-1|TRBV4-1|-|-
CASSQEPQGNTEAFF
TGCGCCAGCAGCCAAGAACCGCAGGGGAACACTGAAGCTTTCTTT
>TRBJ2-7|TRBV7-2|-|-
CASSLGGARAYEQYF
TGTGCCAGCAGCTTAGGGGGGGCGCGGGCCTACGAGCAGTACTTC
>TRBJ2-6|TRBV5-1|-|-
CASSAGRGANVLTF
TGCGCCAGCAGTGCGGGGCGTGGGGCCAACGTCCTGACTTTC
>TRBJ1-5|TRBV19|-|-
CASSTGTAGRLTSGQHF
TGTGCCAGTAGTACCGGGACCGCGGGCAGACTTACATCTGGGCAGCATTTT
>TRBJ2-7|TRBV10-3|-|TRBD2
CAIRPLSGRLYEQYF
TGTGCCATCAGGCCCCTTAGCGGGAGACTCTACGAGCAGTACTTC
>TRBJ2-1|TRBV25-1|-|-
CASSEGHWVNEQFF
TGTGCCAGCAGTGAAGGTCATTGGGTCAATGAGCAGTTCTTC
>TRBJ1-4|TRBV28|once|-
CASSLLARKLFF
TGTGCCAGCAGTTTATTGGCCAGAAAACTGTTTTTT
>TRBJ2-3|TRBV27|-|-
CASGTGLHIDTQYF
TGTGCCAGCGGGACGGGACTCCACATAGATACGCAGTATTTT
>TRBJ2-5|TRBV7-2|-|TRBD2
CASSFGGRIVWETQYF
TGTGCCAGCAGCTTTGGCGGGAGGATCGTATGGGAGACCCAGTACTTC
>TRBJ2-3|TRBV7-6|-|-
CASSLRGESGSTDTQYF
TGTGCCAGCAGCCTTAGGGGGGAAAGCGGTAGCACAGATACGCAGTATTTT
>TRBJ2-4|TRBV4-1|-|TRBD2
CASSQGSSGRGAKNIQYF
TGCGCCAGCAGCCAAGGGAGTAGCGGGAGGGGAGCCAAAAACATTCAGTACTTC
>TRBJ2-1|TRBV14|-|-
CASSQAIGQWNNEQFF
TGTGCCAGCAGCCAAGCTATTGGACAGTGGAACAATGAGCAGTTCTTC
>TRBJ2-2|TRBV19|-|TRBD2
CASRHSGRAYTGELFF
TGTGCCAGTAGGCATAGTGGGAGGGCTTACACCGGGGAGCTGTTTTTT
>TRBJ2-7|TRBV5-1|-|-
CASSVDTYEQYF
TGCGCCAGCAGCGTAGACACCTACGAGCAGTACTTC
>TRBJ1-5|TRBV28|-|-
CASSLFRGYSNQPQHF
TGTGCCAGCAGTTTATTCCGGGGGTATAGCAATCAGCCCCAGCATTTT
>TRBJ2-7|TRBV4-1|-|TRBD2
CASSRAGGGEQYF
TGCGCCAGCAGCCGCGCGGGAGGGGGCGAGCAGTACTTC
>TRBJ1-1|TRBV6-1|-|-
CASSEGGFRQTNTEAFF
TGTGCCAGCAGTGAAGGGGGGTTCAGGCAGACGAACACTGAAGCTTTCTTT
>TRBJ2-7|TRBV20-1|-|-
CSARVTNEQYF
TGCAGTGCTAGAGTAACTAACGAGCAGTACTTC
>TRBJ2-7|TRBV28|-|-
CASSPAGTTYEQYF
TGTGCCAGCAGTCCAGCCGGGACAACTTACGAGCAGTACTTC
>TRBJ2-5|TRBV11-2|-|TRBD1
CASSLDDRDQYF
TGTGCCAGCAGCTTAGACGACAGGGACCAGTACTTC
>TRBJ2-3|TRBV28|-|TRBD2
CASSPGSAGATDTQYF
TGTGCCAGCAGTCCCGGTAGCGCGGGAGCAACAGATACGCAGTATTTT
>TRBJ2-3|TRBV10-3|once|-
CAINGGISTDTQYF
TGTGCCATCAATGGCGGGATAAGCACAGATACGCAGTATTTT
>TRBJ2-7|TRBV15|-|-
CATSRELAGVGYEQYF
TGTGCCACCAGCAGAGAACTAGCAGGGGTGGGCTACGAGCAGTACTTC
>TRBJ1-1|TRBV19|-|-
CASSMTANMNTEAFF
TGTGCCAGTAGTATGACGGCTAACATGAACACTGAAGCTTTCTTT
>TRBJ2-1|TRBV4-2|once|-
CASSQAGPSPWQFF
TGTGCCAGCAGCCAAGCGGGACCGTCGCCATGGCAGTTCTTC
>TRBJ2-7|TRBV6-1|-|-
CASSAQSAGSYEQYF
TGTGCCAGCAGTGCCCAATCCGCGGGGTCCTACGAGCAGTACTTC
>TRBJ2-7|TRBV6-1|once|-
CASTFDRPSEQYF
TGTGCCAGCACCTTCGACAGGCCCTCCGAGCAGTACTTC
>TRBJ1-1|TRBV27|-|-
CASSLQFSWNTEAFF
TGTGCCAGCAGTTTGCAGTTCAGTTGGAACACTGAAGCTTTCTTT
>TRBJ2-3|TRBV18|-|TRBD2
CASSRLAGADTQYF
TGTGCCAGCTCAAGGCTAGCGGGAGCAGATACGCAGTATTTT
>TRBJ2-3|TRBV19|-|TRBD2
CASSIGAGATDTQYF
TGTGCCAGTAGTATAGGGGCGGGAGCGACAGATACGCAGTATTTT
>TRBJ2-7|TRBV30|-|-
CAWSVVEPYEQYF
TGTGCCTGGAGTGTAGTGGAACCCTACGAGCAGTACTTC
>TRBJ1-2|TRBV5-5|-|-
CASSLAADPYGYTF
TGTGCCAGCAGCTTGGCAGCAGACCCCTATGGCTACACCTTC
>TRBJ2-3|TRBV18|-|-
CASSRGSKTDTQYF
TGTGCCAGCTCACGGGGTAGCAAAACAGATACGCAGTATTTT
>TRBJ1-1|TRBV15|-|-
CATSRHSGPTSTEAFF
TGTGCCACCAGCAGGCACTCGGGCCCGACGTCCACTGAAGCTTTCTTT
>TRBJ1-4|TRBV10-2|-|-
CASSESAPVRGNNEKLFF
TGCGCCAGCAGTGAGTCGGCCCCGGTGAGGGGCAATAATGAAAAACTGTTTTTT
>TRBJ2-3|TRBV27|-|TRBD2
CASRQRKSGLAEWVTDTQYF
TGTGCCAGCAGACAACGAAAATCGGGCCTAGCGGAGTGGGTCACAGATACGCAGTATTTT
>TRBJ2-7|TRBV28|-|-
CASSLRGASYEQYF
TGTGCCAGCAGTTTGCGGGGTGCCTCCTACGAGCAGTACTTC
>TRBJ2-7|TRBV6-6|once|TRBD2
CASKGTSGSDSYEQYF
TGTGCCAGCAAGGGGACTAGCGGGAGTGATTCCTACGAGCAGTACTTC
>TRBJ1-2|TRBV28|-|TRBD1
CASSLRTGGQYGYTF
TGTGCCAGCAGTCTTAGGACAGGGGGCCAATATGGCTACACCTTC
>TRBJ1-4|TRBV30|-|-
CAGQDSDEKLFF
TGTGCCGGCCAAGATTCCGATGAAAAACTGTTTTTT
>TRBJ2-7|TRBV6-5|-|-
CASSAQRDVPYEQYF
TGTGCCAGCAGTGCCCAAAGGGACGTACCCTACGAGCAGTACTTC
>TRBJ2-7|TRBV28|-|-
CASHPGTDRYEQYF
TGTGCCAGCCATCCCGGGACTGATCGCTACGAGCAGTACTTC
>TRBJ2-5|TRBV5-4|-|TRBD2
CASSWGGLAGQETQYF
TGTGCCAGCAGCTGGGGGGGACTAGCGGGCCAAGAGACCCAGTACTTC
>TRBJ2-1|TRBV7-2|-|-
CASSPGLLNEQFF
TGTGCCAGCAGCCCGGGACTTCTTAATGAGCAGTTCTTC
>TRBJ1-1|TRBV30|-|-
CAWRPWTDLNTEAFF
TGTGCCTGGAGACCATGGACAGACCTGAACACTGAAGCTTTCTTT
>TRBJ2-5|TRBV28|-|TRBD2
CASNPGGGGETQYF
TGTGCCAGCAACCCTGGGGGGGGTGGAGAGACCCAGTACTTC
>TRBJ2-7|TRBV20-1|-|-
CSADGSYEQYF
TGCAGTGCCGACGGGTCCTACGAGCAGTACTTC
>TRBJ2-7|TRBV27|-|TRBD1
CASSLSWSGGSYEQYF
TGTGCCAGCAGTTTATCCTGGTCAGGGGGCTCCTACGAGCAGTACTTC
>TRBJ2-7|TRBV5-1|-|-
CASSSGDRTYEQYF
TGCGCCAGCAGCTCGGGGGACAGAACCTACGAGCAGTACTTC